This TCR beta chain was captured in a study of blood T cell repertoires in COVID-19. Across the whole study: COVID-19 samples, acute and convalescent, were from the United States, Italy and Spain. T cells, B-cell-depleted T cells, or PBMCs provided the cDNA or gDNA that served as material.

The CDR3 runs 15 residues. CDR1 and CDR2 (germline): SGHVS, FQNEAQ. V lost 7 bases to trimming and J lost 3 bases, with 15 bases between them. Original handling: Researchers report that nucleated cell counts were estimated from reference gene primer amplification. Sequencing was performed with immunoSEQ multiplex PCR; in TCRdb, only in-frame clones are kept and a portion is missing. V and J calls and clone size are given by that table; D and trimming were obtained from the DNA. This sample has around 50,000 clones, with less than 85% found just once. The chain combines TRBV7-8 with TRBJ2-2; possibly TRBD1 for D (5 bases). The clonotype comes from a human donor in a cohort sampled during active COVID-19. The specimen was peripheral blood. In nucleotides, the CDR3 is TGTGCCAGCACCATAGGGCAGGGATACACCGGGGAGCTGTTTTTT. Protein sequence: CASTIGQGYTGELFF.